The 10 T cell receptor beta chains listed next were all sequenced from one sample in a study of T cells in Graves' hyperthyroidism and ophthalmopathy. Amplification of TCR beta CDR3 regions used RNA as the template. During a first-round RT-PCR of the TCR CDR3, the HTBI primer set was used. TCRdb re-analysed the multiplex PCR reads in MiXCR, keeping a single row per CDR3 protein. Among about 590,000 distinct CDR3 sequences listed, around 14% were seen once. Input material: blood. The source is a woman under 40 with Graves' hyperthyroidism.

This clonotype was counted ten times or more. The rearrangement links TRBV18 to TRBJ1-1, with no clear D. The V and J ends lost 1 base and 3 bases respectively, with 9 bases between them. Germline lookup yields CDR1 KGHSH and CDR2 LQKENI. CDR3 size: 14 residues. CDR3 DNA sequence: TGTGCCAGCTCACCACAGGGTCGGGACACTGAAGCTTTCTTT. Protein: CASSPQGRDTEAFF. Drawing the rest from reference TRBV18 and TRBJ1-1, the complete variable domain is NAGVMQNPRHLVRRRGQEARLRCSPMKGHSHVYWYRQLPEEGLKFMVYLQKENIIDESGMPKERFSAEFPKEGPSILRIQQVVRGDSAAYFCASSPQGRDTEAFFGQGTRLTVV.

This clonotype was seen repeatedly, ten times or more. This chain joins TRBV5-1 and TRBJ2-7; D unclear. The length of the CDR3 is 13 residues. Deletions cut 2 bases from V and 6 bases from J, with 12 bases between. CDR1 and CDR2 (germline): SGHRS, YFSETQ. The CDR3 spells CASSFQGPAEQYF. DNA for the CDR3: TGCGCCAGCAGCTTCCAAGGGCCAGCCGAGCAGTACTTC.

This clonotype has ten or more counts. The J gene is TRBJ2-3, the V gene TRBV6-1; 7 bases line up with TRBD1. With V trimmed by 8 bases and J by 5 bases, 13 bases remained unmatched. The germline gives CDR1 MNHNS, CDR2 SASEGT. This CDR3 has 15 amino acids. CDR3 protein: CASGSTGAHGDTQYF. CDR3 nucleotide sequence: TGTGCCAGCGGGTCCACAGGGGCCCACGGAGATACGCAGTATTTT.

Many counts were recorded for this clonotype. The rearrangement links TRBV6-1 to TRBJ2-4, with 11 bases matching TRBD2. Germline loops: CDR1 MNHNS, CDR2 SASEGT. The ends lost 4 bases at V and 2 bases at J; junction bases unmatched: 4. The CDR3 runs to 16 residues. The DNA of the CDR3 is TGTGCCAGCAGTGCCCTAGCGGGAGGTACCAAAAACATTCAGTACTTC. It encodes CASSALAGGTKNIQYF.

The sample holds many counts of this clonotype. This chain joins TRBV6-1 and TRBJ2-2; D might be TRBD2 (6 bases). Deletions cut 3 bases from V and 0 bases from J, with 11 bases between. The CDR3 is made up of 16 amino acids. Germline CDR1 is MNHNS and CDR2 is SASEGT. CDR3 sequence (DNA): TGTGCCAGCAGTGACTTAGCGGTATCGAACACCGGGGAGCTGTTTTTT. This translates into CASSDLAVSNTGELFF.

This clonotype was seen repeatedly, ten times or more. V is TRBV6-5 and J is TRBJ2-1, with 10 bases identical to TRBD2. V lost 0 bases, J lost 4 bases, and 6 bases stayed unmatched. The CDR3 is 17 amino acids. Germline V CDR1 and CDR2: MNHEY, SVGAGI. In nucleotides, the CDR3 is TGTGCCAGCAGTTACTCGAAGGGACTAGCGAGATACAATGAGCAGTTCTTC. This translates into CASSYSKGLARYNEQFF.

In its sample, this clonotype was seen many times. The CDR3 protein is CASSPGTGVPGRTDTQYF. The CDR3 DNA is TGTGCCAGCAGTCCCGGGACAGGGGTCCCCGGGCGCACAGATACGCAGTATTTT. V is TRBV6-2 or TRBV6-3 and J is TRBJ2-3, with 10 bases identical to TRBD1. Germline CDR1 MNHEY, CDR2 SVGEGT. The CDR3 has 18 amino acids. With 5 bases clipped from V and 1 base from J, the junction kept 12 bases outside the gene matches.

This clonotype was seen ten or more times. The gene calls are TRBV11-2 and TRBJ1-1; the D is unclear. CDR1 is SGHAT and CDR2 is FQNNGV in the germline V gene. The CDR3 consists of 12 residues. With 5 bases removed from V and 9 bases from J, the gap between germline ends came to 13 bases. CDR3 bases: TGTGCCAGCAGCACACGACAAAACCAAGCTTTCTTT. This encodes CASSTRQNQAFF.

This clonotype occurred many times. The chain carries TRBV20-1 and TRBJ2-3; D is perhaps TRBD2 (7 bases). This CDR3 spans 14 amino acids. Germline-derived CDR1 and CDR2 are DFQATT and SNEGSKA (reference sequence). V lost 6 bases, J lost 4 bases, and 17 bases lay in between. The DNA of the CDR3 is TGCAGTGCGAGAAGGGAGGGGGGAGCAGATACGCAGTATTTT. It specifies CSARREGGADTQYF.

This clonotype has a handful of counts. The rearrangement joins TRBV18 to TRBJ2-3, with D possibly matching TRBD2 (6 bases). CDR1 is KGHSH, CDR2 LQKENI, per germline. V gave up 2 bases and J gave up 2 bases, with 11 bases separating them. This CDR3 has 15 residues. CDR3 nucleotides: TGTGCCAGCTCACCAAGGGACTCTTACACAGATACGCAGTATTTT. It translates to CASSPRDSYTDTQYF.